This T cell receptor (beta chain) derives from a study of blood T cell repertoires in COVID-19. About the study: Donors in the United States, Italy and Spain gave samples during acute or convalescent COVID-19. T cells, B-cell-depleted T cells, or PBMCs supplied cDNA or gDNA.

The V and J ends lost 4 bases and 6 bases, in that order; junction bases with no gene match: 7. The CDR3 spans 17 residues. Per the germline V gene, CDR1 is KGHDR and CDR2 is SFDVKD. Per the original data handling: Reference gene primer amplification yielded estimated nucleated cell counts. The method was immunoSEQ multiplex PCR; TCRdb's version includes in-frame clones alone and lacks a portion of them. The V and J calls and clone size come from that table; D and trimming were worked out from the DNA. The repertoire holds 200,000 to 250,000 clones, with 80% as singletons. This rearrangement joins TRBV24-1 to TRBJ2-3; 15 bases align to TRBD2. The sequenced sample consisted of peripheral blood. The source is a woman in her 70s with acute or convalescent COVID-19. CDR3 sequence: CATSDPGLAGGPDTQYF. Here the CDR3 DNA reads TGTGCCACCAGTGACCCCGGACTAGCGGGAGGGCCCGATACGCAGTATTTT.